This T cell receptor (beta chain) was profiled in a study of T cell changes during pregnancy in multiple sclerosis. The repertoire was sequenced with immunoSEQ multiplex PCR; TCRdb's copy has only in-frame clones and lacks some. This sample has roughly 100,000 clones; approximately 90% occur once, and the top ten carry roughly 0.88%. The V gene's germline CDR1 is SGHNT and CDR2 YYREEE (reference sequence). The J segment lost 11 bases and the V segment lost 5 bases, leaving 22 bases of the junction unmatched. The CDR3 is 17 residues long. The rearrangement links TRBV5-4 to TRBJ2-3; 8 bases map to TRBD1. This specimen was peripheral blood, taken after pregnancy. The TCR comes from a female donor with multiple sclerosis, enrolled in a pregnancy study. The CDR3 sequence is CASRRRAQGADPSGQYF. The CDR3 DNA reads TGTGCCAGCAGACGCCGAGCCCAGGGGGCAGACCCATCGGGGCAGTATTTT.